What follows are 14 T cell receptor beta chains derived from one specimen sequenced in a study of cytomegalovirus exposure and HLA in healthy donors. Primers for the PCR totalled 60 Vbeta and 13 Jbeta. The repertoire was sequenced with immunoSEQ multiplex PCR; TCRdb's copy has only in-frame clones and lacks some. The repertoire has under 200,000 clones, around 80% of them found once; the top ten carry approximately 2.4%. The sequencing sample was made of PBMCs. The receptors were gathered from a female donor in good health and CMV-seronegative.

This clone was seen a few times. The V and J genes are TRBV30 and TRBJ1-2, with D perhaps TRBD1 (5 bases). The germline CDR1 and CDR2 sequences are GTSNPN and SVGIG (reference sequence). With 0 bases removed from V and 2 bases from J, the gap between germline ends came to 10 bases. The CDR3 has 14 amino acids. The CDR3 spells CAWSVRWGNYGYTF. CDR3 DNA sequence: TGTGCCTGGAGTGTACGATGGGGCAACTATGGCTACACCTTC.

This chain connects TRBV30 to TRBJ1-2; D is uncertain. V gave up 4 bases and J gave up 0 bases, with 6 bases separating them. The length of the CDR3 is 12 residues. Germline lookup yields CDR1 GTSNPN and CDR2 SVGIG (reference sequence). The CDR3 bases are TGTGCCTGGACGACAACTAACTATGGCTACACCTTC. It yields the protein CAWTTTNYGYTF.

The chain couples TRBV12-5 to TRBJ2-1, with 8 bases matching TRBD1. CDR3 size: 15 residues. V was pared by 6 bases and J by 0 bases, with 4 bases of the junction left unmatched. CDR1 is LGHNT and CDR2 is FRNRAP in the germline V gene. The CDR3 DNA is TGTGCTAGTGGCCCCGGGACAGGCTCCTACAATGAGCAGTTCTTC. This translates into CASGPGTGSYNEQFF.

The rearrangement joins TRBV5-1 to TRBJ2-3; the D gene is possibly TRBD1 (5 bases). Germline V gene sequence: CDR1 SGHRS, CDR2 YFSETQ. This CDR3 is built from 14 residues. Trimming removed 0 bases at V and 2 bases at J, with 7 bases between. CDR3 nucleotides: TGCGCCAGCAGCTTGGTTGGGGCCACAGATACGCAGTATTTT. It encodes CASSLVGATDTQYF.

In DNA, the CDR3 is TGTGCCACCAGCAGAGATTGGAACAGGCACGGTGAGCAGTTCTTC. This sequence encodes CATSRDWNRHGEQFF. V usage is TRBV15 and J usage is TRBJ2-1; TRBD1 might be the D (5 bases). Germline lookup yields CDR1 LNHNV and CDR2 YYDKDF (reference sequence). The CDR3 spans 15 residues. Between the trimmed V and J ends, which lost 0 bases and 9 bases, there was a span of 15 bases. Full variable domain (missing parts from reference TRBV15 and TRBJ2-1): DAMVIQNPRYQVTQFGKPVTLSCSQTLNHNVMYWYQQKSSQAPKLLFHYYDKDFNNEADTPDNFQSRRPNTSFCFLDIRSPGLGDTAMYLCATSRDWNRHGEQFFGPGTRLTVL.

This clone was seen only a few times. The chain carries TRBV6-5 and TRBJ1-4; D is perhaps TRBD1 (5 bases). CDR3 length: 15 amino acids. Trimming removed 0 bases at V and 7 bases at J, with 12 bases between. Germline CDR1 MNHEY, CDR2 SVGAGI. In DNA, the CDR3 is TGTGCCAGCAGTTACTCAAACGGGGGGGTTGAAAAACTGTTTTTT. Translating it yields CASSYSNGGVEKLFF.

Details on this clone: A junction boundary mismatches the germline segment, possibly from a read error. The V and J genes are TRBV9 and TRBJ1-2, with a possible D match to TRBD1 (6 bases). The CDR3 has 13 residues. Germline CDR1 and CDR2: SGDLS and YYNGEE. As DNA, the CDR3 is TGTGCCAGCAGCGTAGATGGCCCGGGACACATATCCTTC. Translating gives CASSVDGPGHISF.

The chain recombines TRBV5-1 with TRBJ1-1; 9 nucleotides align to TRBD1. The germline gives CDR1 SGHRS, CDR2 YFSETQ. V shed 4 bases and J 2 bases; nucleotides not matched to a gene: 9. This CDR3 is 16 amino acids long. DNA for the CDR3: TGCGCCAGCAGCCACCAACAGGGGGCGGGAAACACTGAAGCTTTCTTT. Amino acids: CASSHQQGAGNTEAFF. The variable domain in full, completed from reference TRBV5-1 and TRBJ1-1, reads KAGVTQTPRYLIKTRGQQVTLSCSPISGHRSVSWYQQTPGQGLQFLFEYFSETQRNKGNFPGRFSGRQFSNSRSEMNVSTLELGDSALYLCASSHQQGAGNTEAFFGQGTRLTVV.

The chain employs TRBV2 and TRBJ2-7; weak D call: TRBD2 (6 bases). V lost 6 bases, J lost 6 bases, and 15 bases lay in between. The CDR3 loop spans 13 amino acids. Per germline, CDR1 SNHLY and CDR2 FYNNEI. CDR3 DNA: TGTGCCAGCAGCCGGGAGAATCGGGGCGAGCAGTACTTC. Its protein is CASSRENRGEQYF.

V and J are TRBV7-3 and TRBJ2-3, with D tentatively TRBD1 (6 bases). Germline CDR1 reads SGHTA; CDR2 reads FQGTGA. V lost 5 bases to trimming and J lost 4 bases, with 10 bases between them. There are 13 residues in the CDR3. CDR3 coding DNA: TGTGCCAGCAGCAAAGGGGGTGCAGATACGCAGTATTTT. This gives the protein CASSKGGADTQYF.

This rearrangement joins TRBV2 to TRBJ2-7, with TRBD1 identical over 9 bases. Per germline, CDR1 SNHLY and CDR2 FYNNEI. This CDR3 region has 14 residues. The junction had 7 bases not matched to a gene; V was cut back by 6 bases and J by 4 bases. CDR3 sequence reads: CASRPWGQGYEQYF. CDR3 DNA sequence: TGTGCCAGCAGACCCTGGGGACAGGGTTACGAGCAGTACTTC.

The chain joins TRBV27 to TRBJ2-5, with a weak D call TRBD2 (6 bases). In germline, CDR1 is MNHEY, CDR2 SMNVEV (reference sequence). V was trimmed by 0 bases and J by 4 bases, leaving 12 bases between them. CDR3 size: 15 residues. CDR3 nucleotide sequence: TGTGCCAGCAGTTTATCGATGGAGGGGCCAGAGACCCAGTACTTC. It yields the protein CASSLSMEGPETQYF.

This clone was found once. The chain recombines TRBV19 with TRBJ2-1; 14 positions match TRBD2. This CDR3 is built from 15 residues. The V gene's germline CDR1 is LNHDA and CDR2 SQIVND (reference sequence). V shed 6 bases, J shed 11 bases, and the junction held 9 bases outside the gene matches. The CDR3: CASSSRLAGGRQQFF. DNA for the CDR3: TGTGCCAGTAGCTCTAGACTAGCGGGAGGGCGGCAGCAGTTCTTC.

The chain has TRBV25-1 and TRBJ2-7; TRBD1 matches 8 bases. The V gene end was trimmed by 6 bases and the J gene end by 4 bases; junction bases not matched to a gene: 5. The CDR3 loop spans 13 amino acids. In germline, CDR1 is MGHDK, CDR2 SYGVNS. CDR3 in amino acids: CASRGQVKYEQYF. The CDR3 bases are TGTGCCAGCAGGGGACAGGTTAAGTACGAGCAGTACTTC.